The entry below describes one TCR beta chain. This clonotype was detected only once. The antigen it recognizes is unknown. The junction does not match germline at one end; this may be a read error. This record belongs to a study of blood T cells in healthy people across ages (dated by TCRdb to the mid-2010s). At the level of the whole study: Template switching captured roughly one uniquely barcoded TCR beta cDNA molecule per two T cells in model experiments. To track age-related changes in TCR beta repertoire diversity, the study relied on deep sequencing normalized with unique cDNA molecular identifiers. The donors were divided into four age groups: young (average about 15 years), middle-aged (about 39), aged (approximately 62) and long-lived (about 80). To avoid experimental bias, donors of different ages were spread randomly across the sequencing lanes. The study analyzed two additional independent replicas of 1 million unique cDNA reads from the same blood draw for two donors, one aged 18 to 29 and one aged 80 or older.

Libraries were prepared through 5' RACE. TCRdb shows the sequencer as Illumina HiSeq 2500. The second PCR ran for about 6 to 11 cycles and used a J-beta primer mix along with a sample-barcoded 5' primer. A unique molecular identifier was introduced onto each TCR beta cDNA molecule by a template-switch 5' adaptor carrying 12 random nucleotides. At least 3 million CDR3-containing paired-end reads were obtained from each sample. All of the RNA was converted into first-strand cDNA using the Mint cDNA synthesis kit, with a TRBC-specific oligonucleotide serving as the primer. Following uracil-DNA glycosylase treatment, a first 18-cycle PCR with universal primers M1SS and BC2_uni_R was performed on all cDNA. The authors processed their data as follows. For normalization, 1 million high-quality reads, each with a distinct molecular identifier, were randomly selected from each sample. Instead of being binned into consensus sequences, reads with shared molecular identifiers were discarded. MiTCR, run with a Q25 quality threshold and the strictest error-elimination algorithm, handled CDR3 identification, clonotype clustering and error correction. A nonparametric unseen species model using Euler transformation provided a lower-bound estimate of total TCR beta diversity. TCRdb passed the public sequencing reads through fastp at Q25 and MiXCR, retaining productive beta sequences. Every entry covers one CDR3 protein and lists the most common genes and DNA from its rows. What appears here as the V and J calls and clone size reflects TCRdb's work, not the paper's. The sample table contains 650,000 to 900,000 distinct CDR3 sequences; only one count was recorded for 55% to 65% of them. Clones ranked in the top ten supply approximately 30% of the sample.

CDR1 and CDR2 are read off the germline V gene as LGHNA and YSLEER. Including cysteine and phenylalanine, the CDR3 has 16 amino acids. Kept here is only the CDR3 DNA, which spans 48 bases and is read in frame from base 1. Donors were 30 to 45 systemically healthy Caucasian individuals from Russia aged 6 to 90 years. Each donor gave 8 to 10 milliliters of peripheral blood, drawn into EDTA-treated Vacutainer tubes. Ficoll-Paque density-gradient centrifugation was used to isolate PBMCs, with at least 7 million per sample. Trizol reagent was used to extract total RNA from the PBMCs, yielding at least 6 micrograms per sample. The percentages of naive CD45RAhigh/CD27high T cells were determined by flow cytometry on a PBMC aliquot from every donor. Overall results and qualifications from the work: Conclusive comparison of naive and antigen-experienced compartments was prevented by the profiling of bulk unsorted PBMCs. Estimates of total diversity based on one million sequenced T cells were considered lower bounds and underestimates. Observed TCR beta diversity per million T cells fell roughly linearly with age, and a significant reduction was already apparent by age roughly 40. The CMV infection status of donors was not known, potentially confounding age-related changes in expanded clonotypes. There was a strong correlation between observed TCR beta diversity and the percentage of naive T cells measured by flow cytometry. Compared with the aged group, the long-lived group had more naive CD4+ T cells, fewer expanded clones and increased TCR diversity, a pattern suggesting age selection.

Sequenced: blood. The clonotype comes from a man under 40 in good health. The chain is made from TRBV4-3 and TRBJ2-6; the D gene is possibly TRBD1 or TRBD2, each agreeing over 6 bases. This receptor has the CDR3 CASSQDSGAGADVLTF. The nucleotides read TGCGCCAGCAGCCAAGACTCGGGGGCTGGGGCCGACGTCCTGACTTTC.